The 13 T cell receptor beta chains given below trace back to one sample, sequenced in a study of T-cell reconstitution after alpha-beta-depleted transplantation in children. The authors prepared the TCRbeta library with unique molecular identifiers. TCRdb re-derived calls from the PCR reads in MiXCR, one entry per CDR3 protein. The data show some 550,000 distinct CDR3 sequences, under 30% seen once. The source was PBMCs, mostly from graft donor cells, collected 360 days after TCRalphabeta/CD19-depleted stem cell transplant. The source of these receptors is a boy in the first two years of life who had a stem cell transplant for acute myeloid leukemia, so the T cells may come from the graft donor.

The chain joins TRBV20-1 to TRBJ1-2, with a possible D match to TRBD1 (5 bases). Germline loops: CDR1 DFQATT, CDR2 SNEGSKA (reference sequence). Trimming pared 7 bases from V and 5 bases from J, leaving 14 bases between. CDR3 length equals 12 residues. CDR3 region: CSVRPRQYGYTF. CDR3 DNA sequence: TGCAGTGTAAGGCCCCGACAGTATGGCTACACCTTC.

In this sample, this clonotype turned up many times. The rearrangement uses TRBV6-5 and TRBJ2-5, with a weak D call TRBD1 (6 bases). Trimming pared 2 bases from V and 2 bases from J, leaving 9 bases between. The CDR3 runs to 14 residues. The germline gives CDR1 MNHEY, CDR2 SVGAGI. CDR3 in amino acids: CASSYLRGQETQYF. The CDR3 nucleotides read TGTGCCAGCAGTTACCTTAGGGGGCAAGAGACCCAGTACTTC.

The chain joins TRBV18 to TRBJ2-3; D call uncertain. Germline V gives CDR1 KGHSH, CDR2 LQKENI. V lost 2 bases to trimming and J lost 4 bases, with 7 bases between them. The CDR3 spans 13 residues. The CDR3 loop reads CASSPDTPDTQYF. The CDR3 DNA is TGTGCCAGCTCACCAGATACGCCAGATACGCAGTATTTT.

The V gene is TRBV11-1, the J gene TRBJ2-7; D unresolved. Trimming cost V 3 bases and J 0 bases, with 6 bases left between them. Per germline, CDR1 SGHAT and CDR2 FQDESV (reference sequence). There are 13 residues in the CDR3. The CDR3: CASSLMSSYEQYV. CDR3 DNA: TGTGCCAGCAGCTTGATGAGCTCCTACGAGCAGTACGTC.

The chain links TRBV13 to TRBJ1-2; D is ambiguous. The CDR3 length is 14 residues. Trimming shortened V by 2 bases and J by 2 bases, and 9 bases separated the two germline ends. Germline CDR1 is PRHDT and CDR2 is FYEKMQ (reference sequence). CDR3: CASSLSGQNYGYTF. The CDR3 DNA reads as TGTGCCAGCAGCTTATCTGGTCAGAACTATGGCTACACCTTC.

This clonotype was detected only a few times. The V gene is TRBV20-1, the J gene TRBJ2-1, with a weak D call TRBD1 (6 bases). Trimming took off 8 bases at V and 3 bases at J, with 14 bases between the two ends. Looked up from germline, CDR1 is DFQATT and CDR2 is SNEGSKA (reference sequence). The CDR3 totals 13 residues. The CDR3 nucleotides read TGCAGTATTGGGGCAGGGGTCTACAATGAGCAGTTCTTC. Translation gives CSIGAGVYNEQFF.

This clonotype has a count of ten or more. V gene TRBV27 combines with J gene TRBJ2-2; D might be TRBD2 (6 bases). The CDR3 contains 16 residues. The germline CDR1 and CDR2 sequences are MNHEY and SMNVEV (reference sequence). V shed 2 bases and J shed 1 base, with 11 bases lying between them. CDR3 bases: TGTGCCAGCAGTTTAGGACGAGCGGGGAACACCGGGGAGCTGTTTTTT. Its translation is CASSLGRAGNTGELFF.

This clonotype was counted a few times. The CDR3 loop reads CASSFSRGAAGTDTQYF. The CDR3 nucleotides read TGTGCCAGCAGCTTTAGTAGAGGGGCGGCCGGCACAGATACGCAGTATTTT. This chain joins TRBV7-2 and TRBJ2-3; D tentatively reads TRBD1 or TRBD2 (5 bases each). Germline V lookup: CDR1 SGHTA, CDR2 FQGNSA. The CDR3 contains 17 residues. The V and J ends lost 3 bases and 1 base respectively, with 17 bases between them.

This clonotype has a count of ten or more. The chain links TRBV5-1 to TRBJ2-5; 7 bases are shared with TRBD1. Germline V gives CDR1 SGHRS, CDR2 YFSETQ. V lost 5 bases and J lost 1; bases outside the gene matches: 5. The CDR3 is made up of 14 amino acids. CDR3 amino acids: CASRGTDFQETQYF. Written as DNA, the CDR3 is TGCGCCAGCAGGGGGACAGATTTCCAAGAGACCCAGTACTTC.

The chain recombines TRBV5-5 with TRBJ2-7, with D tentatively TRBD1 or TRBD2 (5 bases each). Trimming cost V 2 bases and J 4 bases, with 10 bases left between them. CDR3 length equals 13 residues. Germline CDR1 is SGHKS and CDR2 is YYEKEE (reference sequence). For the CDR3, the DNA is TGTGCCAGCAGCTTAAGCAGGGAGTACGAGCAGTACTTC. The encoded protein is CASSLSREYEQYF.

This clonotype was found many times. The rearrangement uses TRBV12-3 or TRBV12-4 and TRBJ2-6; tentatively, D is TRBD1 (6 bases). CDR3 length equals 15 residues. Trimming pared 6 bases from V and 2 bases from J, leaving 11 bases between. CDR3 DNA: TGTGCCAGCAGCAGGAACAGGGCTGGGGCCAACGTCCTGACTTTC. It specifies CASSRNRAGANVLTF.

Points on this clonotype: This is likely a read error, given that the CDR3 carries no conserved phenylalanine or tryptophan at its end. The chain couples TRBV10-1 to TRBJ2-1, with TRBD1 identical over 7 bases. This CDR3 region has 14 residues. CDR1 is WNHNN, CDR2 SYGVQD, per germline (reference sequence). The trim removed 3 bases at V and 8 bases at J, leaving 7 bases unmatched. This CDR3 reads CASSEDQGEYEQFC. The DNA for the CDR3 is TGCGCCAGCAGTGAAGACCAGGGGGAGTATGAGCAGTTCTGC.

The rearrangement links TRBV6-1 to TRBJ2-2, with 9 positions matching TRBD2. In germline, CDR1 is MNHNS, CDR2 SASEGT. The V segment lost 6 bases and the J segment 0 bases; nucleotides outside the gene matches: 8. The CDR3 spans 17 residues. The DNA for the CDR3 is TGTGCCAGCAGCACCTTAGCGGGGGTATCGAACACCGGGGAGCTGTTTTTT. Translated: CASSTLAGVSNTGELFF.